The 15 T cell receptor beta chains listed next were all sequenced from one sample in a study of CD8 T cells in ankylosing spondylitis. Via MiXCR, TCRdb re-called the 5' RACE reads, giving one row per CDR3 protein. The sample records some 240,000 distinct CDR3 sequences, 8.6% being singletons. Sequencing used blood, either unsorted or a sorted T cell fraction (not recorded which). The source of these receptors is a male donor with ankylosing spondylitis or in good health (not recorded which).

In this sample, this clonotype turned up a few times. The CDR3 DNA reads as TGTGCCAGCAGCCCCCGGGACACGGCGGGAGGGACTGAAGCTTTCTTT. Translated, it gives CASSPRDTAGGTEAFF. The chain employs TRBV12-3 or TRBV12-4 and TRBJ1-1; TRBD1 is a possible D gene (6 bases). The V and J ends lost 6 bases and 5 bases respectively, with 22 bases between them. The CDR3 has 16 residues.

The chain joins TRBV4-2 to TRBJ2-7; D is ambiguous. The germline V gene has CDR1 LGHNA and CDR2 YNFKEQ. The CDR3 consists of 13 residues. Deletions cut 2 bases from V and 3 bases from J, with 8 bases between. The chain's CDR3 is CASSQQKSYEQYF. The CDR3 nucleotides are TGTGCCAGCAGCCAACAGAAAAGCTACGAGCAGTACTTC.

This clonotype has at least ten counts. V gene TRBV20-1 combines with J gene TRBJ2-3; perhaps TRBD1 as D (6 bases). Per the germline V gene, CDR1 is DFQATT and CDR2 is SNEGSKA (reference sequence). V lost 3 bases and J lost 6, with 16 bases in between. This CDR3 contains 14 residues. The CDR3 DNA follows: TGCAGTGCTAGCAAACAGGGCAGGACGGATACGCAGTATTTT. Translating it yields CSASKQGRTDTQYF.

This clonotype showed up many times. CDR3: CASSQDLGTGRYGYTF. The CDR3 nucleotides are TGTGCCAGCAGCCAAGATCTGGGGACAGGCAGATATGGCTACACCTTC. The chain has TRBV3-1 and TRBJ1-2; 8 nucleotides align to TRBD1. The CDR3 contains 16 residues. CDR1 is LGHDT and CDR2 is YNNKEL in the germline V gene (reference sequence). Germline trimming cut 0 bases from V and 5 bases from J; bases unmatched to any gene: 8.

In this sample, this clonotype turned up many times. This sequence joins TRBV7-3 and TRBJ2-1; D remains unclear. Germline-derived CDR1 and CDR2 are SGHTA and FQGTGA. The CDR3 consists of 13 residues. V lost 4 bases and J 7 bases, leaving 11 bases between the germline ends. The DNA of the CDR3 is TGTGCCAGCAGCTATTATCCGAGAAATGAGCAGTTCTTC. The encoded protein is CASSYYPRNEQFF.

With regard to this clonotype: Its ends do not fully match the called genes, so a read error is possible. The chain couples TRBV7-7 to TRBJ2-3; D is uncertain. The CDR3 contains 14 residues. Germline V gives CDR1 SSHAT, CDR2 FNYEAQ (reference sequence). DNA of the CDR3: TGTGCTAGCAGCTTAGGCCAGACCACAGATACGCAGTATTTT. As protein: CASSLGQTTDTQYF.

The V gene is TRBV2, the J gene TRBJ2-3, with D unresolved. This CDR3 has 15 amino acids. Looked up from germline, CDR1 is SNHLY and CDR2 is FYNNEI. V lost 1 base to trimming and J lost 4 bases, with 12 bases between them. CDR3 region: CASSEGSRFADTQYF. The CDR3 DNA follows: TGTGCCAGCAGTGAAGGATCCCGGTTCGCAGATACGCAGTATTTT.

This clonotype has at least ten counts. The J gene is TRBJ1-1, the V gene TRBV5-4; 7 positions match TRBD1. Germline assignment: CDR1 SGHNT and CDR2 YYREEE (reference sequence). The CDR3 has 14 residues. After removal of 4 bases from V and 1 base from J, the junction contained 4 bases not matched to a gene. The CDR3 reads CASSAGQPNTEAFF. As DNA, the CDR3 is TGTGCCAGCAGCGCGGGACAGCCGAACACTGAAGCTTTCTTT.

This clonotype was seen ten or more times. J is TRBJ2-3 and V is TRBV7-8; the D gene is possibly TRBD2 (5 bases). V gave up 5 bases and J gave up 3 bases, with 24 bases separating them. This CDR3 region has 18 residues. Germline V gives CDR1 SGHVS, CDR2 FQNEAQ. CDR3 sequence reads: CASSAWTGQRGLTDTQYF. The CDR3 coding sequence is TGTGCCAGCAGCGCCTGGACTGGGCAACGGGGTTTGACAGATACGCAGTATTTT.

This clonotype showed up just a few times. J is TRBJ1-5 and V is TRBV20-1; D uncertain. The CDR3 totals 14 residues. Trimming removed 0 bases from V and 1 base from J, with 7 bases in between. The germline gives CDR1 DFQATT, CDR2 SNEGSKA (reference sequence). CDR3 nucleotide sequence: TGCAGTGCTAGAGATTTGTCCAGCAATCAGCCCCAGCATTTT. This gives the protein CSARDLSSNQPQHF.

This clonotype occurred a few times. The chain carries TRBV11-2 and TRBJ2-1, with D unclear. Between the trimmed V and J ends, which lost 2 bases and 0 bases, there was a span of 20 bases. Germline V gene sequence: CDR1 SGHAT, CDR2 FQNNGV. The CDR3 covers 19 residues. The CDR3 region is CASSLIFRPGPSSYNEQFF. The CDR3 DNA follows: TGTGCCAGCAGCTTAATATTTCGGCCGGGCCCAAGCTCCTACAATGAGCAGTTCTTC.

In this sample, this clonotype turned up many times. This sequence joins TRBV5-1 and TRBJ1-4; 8 nucleotides line up with TRBD1. Germline V gene lookup returns CDR1 SGHRS and CDR2 YFSETQ. The CDR3 runs 14 residues. J gave up 5 bases and V 4 bases, and 4 bases lay outside the gene matches. This CDR3 reads CASSQGQENEKLFF. The CDR3 bases are TGCGCCAGCAGCCAGGGACAGGAGAATGAAAAACTGTTTTTT.

This clonotype has a count of ten or more. The rearrangement links TRBV9 to TRBJ2-2; perhaps TRBD2 as D (5 bases). Germline CDR1 is SGDLS and CDR2 is YYNGEE. This CDR3 comprises 15 residues. Trimming took off 1 base at V and 7 bases at J, with 14 bases between the two ends. As DNA, the CDR3 is TGTGCCAGCAGCGTATCACCGGGGTTTGGCGGGGAGCTGTTTTTT. Its translation is CASSVSPGFGGELFF.

Many counts were recorded for this clonotype. The chain joins TRBV3-1 to TRBJ2-2, with D maybe TRBD2 (5 bases). V lost 4 bases, J lost 4 bases, and 10 bases lay in between. This CDR3 region has 14 residues. Looked up from germline, CDR1 is LGHDT and CDR2 is YNNKEL (reference sequence). The CDR3: CASSPMTITGELFF. DNA of the CDR3: TGTGCCAGCAGCCCAATGACTATCACCGGGGAGCTGTTTTTT.

This clonotype was counted many times. The chain joins TRBV27 to TRBJ1-2; weak D call: TRBD1 (5 bases). The CDR3 length is 12 residues. V was trimmed by 6 bases and J by 8 bases, leaving 13 bases between them. Germline V CDR1 and CDR2: MNHEY, SMNVEV (reference sequence). The CDR3 here is CASSHVGEGYTF. CDR3 coding DNA: TGTGCCAGCAGCCACGTGGGGGAGGGCTACACCTTC.